These 25 T cell receptor beta chains were sequenced from one sample in a study of T cell repertoires in cytomegalovirus infection. TCRdb used MiXCR to reprocess the reads, holding one entry per CDR3 protein. The profile covers 490,000 or so distinct CDR3 sequences, with approximately 11% appearing a single time and 9.5% to 13% taken by the ten largest. The sequencing sample was made of PBMCs. The receptors were sampled from a human donor in good health (CMV status not recorded). Some clones in this sample may be carry-over from other donors' samples.

This clonotype was counted ten times or more. The rearrangement uses TRBV7-8 and TRBJ2-6, with D possibly TRBD2 on 6 matching bases. V was shortened by 3 bases and J by 2 bases, with 17 bases between the two germline ends. Germline CDR1 reads SGHVS; CDR2 reads FQNEAQ. The CDR3 is 18 residues long. The CDR3 sequence: CASSLPSIGTPGANVLTF. For the CDR3, the DNA is TGTGCCAGCAGCTTGCCGTCTATCGGGACTCCTGGGGCCAACGTCCTGACTTTC.

This clonotype was counted between two and nine times. The rearrangement joins TRBV29-1 to TRBJ2-3; D not resolved. Trimming removed 6 bases at V and 1 base at J, with 17 bases between. CDR1 is SQVTM and CDR2 is ANQGSEA in the germline V gene. The CDR3 consists of 15 residues. CDR3 coding DNA: TGCAGCGTCCCCAATTCGGAGTCGGGCACAGATACGCAGTATTTT. The encoded protein is CSVPNSESGTDTQYF.

The V and J genes are TRBV18 and TRBJ2-1, with D hard to call. CDR1 is KGHSH and CDR2 is LQKENI in the germline V gene. The CDR3 totals 15 residues. V was trimmed by 5 bases and J by 1 base, leaving 12 bases between them. The CDR3 DNA sequence: TGTGCCAGCTCAGCCGCGGTGGGATCCTACAATGAGCAGTTCTTC. This codes for CASSAAVGSYNEQFF.

This clonotype was seen at least ten times. This chain uses TRBV11-1 with TRBJ2-3; no firm D call. Trimming left V 5 bases short and J 3 bases short, with 21 bases between. The germline V gene encodes CDR1 SGHAT and CDR2 FQDESV (reference sequence). This CDR3 is 17 amino acids long. DNA for the CDR3: TGTGCCAGCAGCACATTAGACCGGACCGTCTTTACAGATACGCAGTATTTT. Amino acid sequence: CASSTLDRTVFTDTQYF.

The CDR3 bases are TGTGCCAGCAGTTACTCAGGGGGCGTGGGTGAAAAACTGTTTTTT. Its translation: CASSYSGGVGEKLFF. The chain employs TRBV6-5 and TRBJ1-4, with 7 bases lining up with TRBD1. Germline lookup yields CDR1 MNHEY and CDR2 SVGAGI. Trimming removed 0 bases from V and 7 bases from J; junction bases left unmatched: 5. CDR3 size: 15 residues.

This clonotype occurred a few times. The chain links TRBV2 to TRBJ1-5; D gene uncertain. The V gene lost 8 bases and the J gene lost 1 base, with 9 bases spanning the gap. The CDR3 consists of 13 residues. Germline CDR1 is SNHLY and CDR2 is FYNNEI. DNA of the CDR3: TGTGCCAGCGTGGGGATAAGCAATCAGCCCCAGCATTTT. Its protein is CASVGISNQPQHF.

The V gene is TRBV7-3, the J gene TRBJ2-2; 13 bases agree with TRBD2. V lost 5 bases and J lost 8; bases outside the gene matches: 8. Germline loops: CDR1 SGHTA, CDR2 FQGTGA. The CDR3 covers 16 residues. CDR3 sequence: CASSAGLAGVFGELFF. CDR3 in DNA: TGTGCCAGCAGCGCCGGACTAGCGGGAGTTTTTGGGGAGCTGTTTTTT. The whole variable domain, remainder taken from reference TRBV7-3 and TRBJ2-2, is GAGVSQTPSNKVTEKGKYVELRCDPISGHTALYWYRQSLGQGPEFLIYFQGTGAADDSGLPNDRFFAVRPEGSVSTLKIQRTERGDSAVYLCASSAGLAGVFGELFFGEGSRLTVL.

In its sample, this clonotype was seen a few times. The rearrangement uses TRBV14 and TRBJ2-5; D is unclear. V was shortened by 4 bases and J by 4 bases, with 4 bases between the two germline ends. CDR1 is SGHDN and CDR2 is FVKESK in the germline V gene. The CDR3 spans 11 residues. The CDR3 nucleotides are TGTGCCAGCAGCCGGTTAGAGACCCAGTACTTC. Its protein product is CASSRLETQYF. Combining the CDR3 with reference TRBV14 and TRBJ2-5 gives the whole variable domain EAGVTQFPSHSVIEKGQTVTLRCDPISGHDNLYWYRRVMGKEIKFLLHFVKESKQDESGMPNNRFLAERTGGTYSTLKVQPAELEDSGVYFCASSRLETQYFGPGTRLLVL.

This clonotype was seen at least ten times. The chain couples TRBV7-9 to TRBJ2-2, with TRBD1 matching over 12 bases. Germline V gene sequence: CDR1 SEHNR, CDR2 FQNEAQ (reference sequence). This CDR3 has 18 residues. J lost 2 bases, V lost 6 bases, and 10 bases had no gene match. CDR3 region: CASSTLPGTGGNTGELFF. The CDR3 coding sequence is TGTGCCAGCAGTACCCTCCCCGGGACAGGGGGCAACACCGGGGAGCTGTTTTTT. The full variable domain, rest sourced from reference TRBV7-9 and TRBJ2-2, is DTGVSQNPRHKITKRGQNVTFRCDPISEHNRLYWYRQTLGQGPEFLTYFQNEAQLEKSRLLSDRFSAERPKGSFSTLEIQRTEQGDSAMYLCASSTLPGTGGNTGELFFGEGSRLTVL.

This clonotype was seen more than once but under ten times. The chain uses TRBV5-1 and TRBJ1-1; no clear D gene. The V and J ends lost 4 bases and 0 bases respectively, with 10 bases between them. Germline assignment: CDR1 SGHRS and CDR2 YFSETQ. CDR3 size: 14 residues. DNA for the CDR3: TGCGCCAGCAGCCAGTCAGCCATGAACACTGAAGCTTTCTTT. Encoded protein: CASSQSAMNTEAFF.

This clonotype was observed at least ten times. V gene TRBV6-6 combines with J gene TRBJ2-1; 13 nucleotides line up with TRBD2. Germline CDR1 reads MNHNY; CDR2 reads SVGAGI (reference sequence). J was trimmed by 7 bases and V by 6 bases; bases with no gene match: 15. The CDR3 is 18 amino acids. This chain's CDR3 is CASRQQPTGLAGRNEQFF. The CDR3 DNA is TGTGCCAGCAGACAGCAGCCGACGGGACTAGCGGGACGGAATGAGCAGTTCTTC.

This clonotype was picked up a small number of times. This sequence joins TRBV27 and TRBJ2-1; D might be TRBD2 (6 bases). The CDR3 extends over 14 amino acids. The germline V gene encodes CDR1 MNHEY and CDR2 SMNVEV (reference sequence). Trimming stripped 1 base from V and 8 bases from J, with 12 bases between. CDR3 coding DNA: TGTGCCAGCAGTTTATTGACTAGACCCTATGAGCAGTTCTTC. Translation gives CASSLLTRPYEQFF.

This clonotype was picked up many times. CDR3 sequence (DNA): TGCGCCAGCAGCTCCGGGACTAGCGGGAACAATGAGCAGTTCTTC. Protein: CASSSGTSGNNEQFF. This chain links TRBV5-1 with TRBJ2-1, with 13 bases fitting TRBD2. CDR1 is SGHRS, CDR2 YFSETQ, per germline. The CDR3 is made up of 15 amino acids. V lost 3 bases and J lost 5; bases outside the gene matches: 2. The whole variable domain, filled in from reference TRBV5-1 and TRBJ2-1, reads KAGVTQTPRYLIKTRGQQVTLSCSPISGHRSVSWYQQTPGQGLQFLFEYFSETQRNKGNFPGRFSGRQFSNSRSEMNVSTLELGDSALYLCASSSGTSGNNEQFFGPGTRLTVL.

This clonotype was seen repeatedly, ten times or more. The J gene is TRBJ2-7, the V gene TRBV12-3 or TRBV12-4; weak D call: TRBD1 (5 bases). The V and J ends lost 4 bases and 5 bases respectively, with 9 bases between them. CDR3 length: 12 amino acids. The DNA of the CDR3 is TGTGCCAGCAGTTGGGGCCCGGACGAGCAGTACTTC. Translation gives CASSWGPDEQYF.

This clonotype has a handful of counts. This chain connects TRBV29-1 to TRBJ2-2; no firm D call. CDR3 length: 13 amino acids. Per the germline V gene, CDR1 is SQVTM and CDR2 is ANQGSEA. Between the trimmed V and J ends, which lost 3 bases and 1 base, there was a span of 6 bases. CDR3 region: CSVEVGNTGELFF. The CDR3 DNA sequence: TGCAGCGTTGAGGTGGGGAACACCGGGGAGCTGTTTTTT.

The sample holds a few counts of this clonotype. The rearrangement links TRBV20-1 to TRBJ2-7; no definite D call. Germline V gives CDR1 DFQATT, CDR2 SNEGSKA (reference sequence). The CDR3 has 12 residues. V dropped 3 bases and J dropped 4 bases, with 10 bases sitting between them. The CDR3 nucleotides read TGCAGTGCTAGTGAAGACATGTACGAGCAGTACTTC. Translation gives CSASEDMYEQYF.

This clonotype has a count of ten or more. The chain's CDR3 is CASSEGGQGLIWGTDTQYF. CDR3 DNA sequence: TGTGCCAGCAGCGAGGGGGGACAGGGGCTTATTTGGGGCACAGATACGCAGTATTTT. The chain combines TRBV2 with TRBJ2-3, with 10 positions matching TRBD1. Germline V CDR1 and CDR2: SNHLY, FYNNEI. The CDR3 length is 19 residues. Losses at the gene ends were 6 bases for V and 1 base for J; bases not matched to a gene: 16.

Here the CDR3 reads CASSPGTLADTQYF. The CDR3 DNA reads TGTGCCAGCAGCCCAGGGACTTTGGCAGATACGCAGTATTTT. V gene TRBV5-5 combines with J gene TRBJ2-3, with a tentative D call TRBD2 (6 bases). Germline values: CDR1 SGHKS, CDR2 YYEKEE (reference sequence). V was shortened by 4 bases and J by 4 bases, with 13 bases between the two germline ends. The CDR3 length is 14 residues.

The table lists this clonotype with many counts. V and J are TRBV2 and TRBJ2-7; 10 bases match TRBD2. The V and J ends lost 4 bases and 6 bases, in that order; junction bases with no gene match: 9. CDR1 is SNHLY, CDR2 FYNNEI, per germline. This CDR3 spans 15 amino acids. The CDR3 DNA reads TGTGCCAGCAGTGGAAGCGGGGGGGGCTCCGGCGAGCAGTACTTC. Protein sequence: CASSGSGGGSGEQYF.

This clonotype has at least ten counts. This chain joins TRBV10-3 and TRBJ2-3; 14 bases agree with TRBD2. The CDR3 contains 15 residues. The germline gives CDR1 ENHRY, CDR2 SYGVKD. V shed 8 bases and J 4 bases; nucleotides not matched to a gene: 5. CDR3 region: CAISGTSGGADTQYF. CDR3 DNA: TGTGCCATCTCCGGGACTAGCGGGGGCGCAGATACGCAGTATTTT.

This clonotype was detected many times. This chain links TRBV28 with TRBJ2-7; D possibly corresponds to TRBD2 (6 bases). Trimming took off 5 bases at V and 9 bases at J, with 17 bases between the two ends. Per germline, CDR1 MDHEN and CDR2 SYDVKM. The CDR3 is made up of 13 amino acids. The CDR3 here is CASSPLGDLRQYF. The CDR3 coding sequence is TGTGCCAGCAGTCCCCTAGGGGACTTACGGCAGTACTTC.

This clonotype was counted ten times or more. The chain employs TRBV7-6 and TRBJ2-1, with D tentatively TRBD2 (5 bases). Germline V gene lookup returns CDR1 SGHVS and CDR2 FNYEAQ. This CDR3 has 15 amino acids. V shed 5 bases and J shed 6 bases, with 17 bases lying between them. The CDR3 loop reads CASSLQLVVGNEQFF. Written as DNA, the CDR3 is TGTGCCAGCAGCCTCCAACTAGTGGTGGGCAATGAGCAGTTCTTC.

The chain combines TRBV15 with TRBJ2-7, with 8 bases aligning to TRBD2. CDR3 length: 15 amino acids. With V trimmed by 6 bases and J by 1 base, 8 bases remained unmatched. The germline V gene has CDR1 LNHNV and CDR2 YYDKDF (reference sequence). CDR3 loop: CATSILSGGSYEQYF. The CDR3 DNA sequence: TGTGCCACCAGTATCCTGAGCGGGGGTTCCTACGAGCAGTACTTC.

Ten or more counts support this clonotype. The genes are TRBV27 and TRBJ1-2; 9 nucleotides align to TRBD1. Germline CDR1 and CDR2: MNHEY and SMNVEV (reference sequence). The CDR3 totals 14 residues. Trimming took 6 bases from V and 3 from J; bases not matched to a gene: 5. CDR3 residues: CASSAGTGYYGYTF. In DNA form, the CDR3 reads TGTGCCAGCAGCGCCGGGACAGGGTACTATGGCTACACCTTC.

The chain uses TRBV28 and TRBJ2-1, with TRBD2 as a possible D gene (6 bases). The germline gives CDR1 MDHEN, CDR2 SYDVKM. CDR3 size: 15 residues. The V gene lost 3 bases and the J gene lost 6 bases, with 15 bases spanning the gap. The CDR3, as DNA: TGTGCCAGCAGTTTCCCACTAGCAGCCCTCAATGAGCAGTTCTTC. Protein sequence: CASSFPLAALNEQFF.